This T cell receptor beta chain originates from a study of cytomegalovirus exposure and HLA in healthy donors. V was shortened by 7 bases and J by 5 bases, with 16 bases between the two germline ends. Per the germline V gene, CDR1 is SQVTM and CDR2 is ANQGSEA. The CDR3 is 13 amino acids. Overall study findings and caveats: In vitro work confirmed that three CMV-associated chains recognize CMV antigens. The authors listed roughly 150 TCR beta chains as cytomegalovirus-associated.

Using immunoSEQ multiplex PCR, the repertoire was profiled, and TCRdb retains in-frame clones only, with some absent. The sample has approximately 59,000 clones, over 90% seen once. Details on this clone: As yet, its antigen is unknown.

The TCR sequence derives from a young man in good health and CMV-seropositive. The J gene is TRBJ2-3, the V gene TRBV29-1; possibly TRBD1 for D (6 bases). The specimen was PBMCs. CDR3 in amino acids: CSANRQARDTQYF. Written as DNA, the CDR3 is TGCAGCGCCAACAGACAGGCGAGAGATACGCAGTATTTT.